The 27 T cell receptor beta chains given below trace back to one sample, sequenced in a study of cytomegalovirus exposure and HLA in healthy donors. TCRdb keeps only in-frame clones here, not all; method: immunoSEQ multiplex PCR. The top ten hold roughly 6% of the sample, which has about 120,000 clones, roughly 90% seen once. The sample consisted of PBMCs. Every receptor here comes from a woman aged 18-35 years in good health and CMV-seropositive.

This clone was seen a single time. This chain joins TRBV30 and TRBJ1-3, with D perhaps TRBD1 (5 bases). CDR3 length: 15 residues. CDR1 is GTSNPN and CDR2 is SVGIG in the germline V gene (reference sequence). V dropped 0 bases and J dropped 3 bases, with 12 bases sitting between them. The CDR3 loop is CAWSVGGGYGNTIYF. CDR3 coding DNA: TGTGCCTGGAGTGTAGGCGGGGGATATGGAAACACCATATATTTT.

The chain combines TRBV14 with TRBJ2-7; 10 bases are a match to TRBD2. This CDR3 comprises 14 residues. Germline lookup yields CDR1 SGHDN and CDR2 FVKESK. Trimming took 6 bases from V and 6 from J; bases not matched to a gene: 8. This CDR3 is CASRRAGGPIEQYF. The DNA of the CDR3 is TGTGCCAGCAGAAGAGCGGGAGGGCCTATCGAGCAGTACTTC.

The rearrangement uses TRBV27 and TRBJ2-2; D ambiguous. Germline-derived CDR1 and CDR2 are MNHEY and SMNVEV (reference sequence). V was clipped by 3 bases and J by 4 bases, with 12 bases between them. This CDR3 comprises 15 residues. DNA of the CDR3: TGTGCCAGCAGTTTCCGGCGCTCGGGCACCGGGGAGCTGTTTTTT. Translation gives CASSFRRSGTGELFF.

The chain joins TRBV5-6 to TRBJ2-3, with D maybe TRBD2 (6 bases). The CDR3 spans 15 residues. Per germline, CDR1 SGHDT and CDR2 YYEEEE. V dropped 6 bases and J dropped 3 bases, with 17 bases sitting between them. The CDR3 DNA follows: TGTGCCAGCATCAAGCGGGCGAAAGTTACAGATACGCAGTATTTT. As protein: CASIKRAKVTDTQYF.

This clone was recorded once. This chain uses TRBV18 with TRBJ1-1; 10 nucleotides agree with TRBD1. The CDR3 sequence is 16 residues long. Germline CDR1 and CDR2: KGHSH and LQKENI. J gave up 1 base and V 6 bases, and 8 bases lay outside the gene matches. CDR3 residues: CASSQPGQGSNTEAFF. In DNA form, the CDR3 reads TGTGCCAGCTCGCAACCGGGACAGGGGTCGAACACTGAAGCTTTCTTT.

V gene TRBV19 combines with J gene TRBJ2-1, with D maybe TRBD2 (5 bases). Between the trimmed V and J ends, which lost 4 bases and 2 bases, there was a span of 18 bases. The germline V gene encodes CDR1 LNHDA and CDR2 SQIVND (reference sequence). This CDR3 region has 17 residues. The CDR3 sequence: CASSRAYGVGAYNEQFF. The DNA for the CDR3 is TGTGCCAGTAGTAGGGCGTATGGTGTCGGGGCCTACAATGAGCAGTTCTTC.

J is TRBJ2-1 and V is TRBV5-1, with D tentatively TRBD2 (6 bases). This CDR3 has 11 amino acids. V was shortened by 3 bases and J by 9 bases, with 7 bases between the two germline ends. Germline loops: CDR1 SGHRS, CDR2 YFSETQ. The chain's CDR3 is CASSSSAEQFF. The CDR3 nucleotides are TGCGCCAGCAGCTCTAGCGCTGAGCAGTTCTTC.

The chain combines TRBV5-6 with TRBJ2-6, with 10 nucleotides matching TRBD1. V lost 3 bases and J lost 2; bases outside the gene matches: 5. This CDR3 has 17 amino acids. Per germline, CDR1 SGHDT and CDR2 YYEEEE. CDR3 nucleotide sequence: TGTGCCAGCAGCTCAATGGGGACAGGGGCTGGGGCCAACGTCCTGACTTTC. This codes for CASSSMGTGAGANVLTF. The variable domain in full, with the rest retrieved from reference TRBV5-6 and TRBJ2-6, is DAGVTQSPTHLIKTRGQQVTLRCSPKSGHDTVSWYQQALGQGPQFIFQYYEEEERQRGNFPDRFSGHQFPNYSSELNVNALLLGDSALYLCASSSMGTGAGANVLTFGAGSRLTVL.

About this clone itself: Relative to the germline gene, one junction end is altered; a read error may explain this. The chain is built from TRBV7-7 and TRBJ2-5; 8 nucleotides match TRBD1. Germline CDR1 and CDR2: SSHAT and FNYEAQ (reference sequence). This CDR3 is 14 amino acids long. The DNA of the CDR3 is TGTGCTAGCAGCTACCCGACAGGGGAACAGACCCAGTACTTC. This sequence encodes CASSYPTGEQTQYF.

The V call is TRBV28, the J call TRBJ2-7, with 8 nucleotides matching TRBD2. This CDR3 has 16 amino acids. The trim removed 4 bases at V and 1 base at J, leaving 9 bases unmatched. Germline lookup yields CDR1 MDHEN and CDR2 SYDVKM. CDR3 amino acids: CASSSPETSVSYEQYF. CDR3 DNA: TGTGCCAGCAGTTCCCCTGAGACTAGCGTATCCTACGAGCAGTACTTC. The full variable domain, in which reference TRBV28 and TRBJ2-7 provide the parts outside the CDR3, is DVKVTQSSRYLVKRTGEKVFLECVQDMDHENMFWYRQDPGLGLRLIYFSYDVKMKEKGDIPEGYSVSREKKERFSLILESASTNQTSMYLCASSSPETSVSYEQYFGPGTRLTVT.

V gene TRBV11-3 combines with J gene TRBJ2-1; a possible D gene is TRBD1 (6 bases). Germline V gene lookup returns CDR1 SGHNT and CDR2 YENEEA. The CDR3 runs 13 residues. Deletions cut 6 bases from V and 6 bases from J, with 12 bases between. CDR3 nucleotide sequence: TGTGCCAGCAGTGGGGGCTCTAGCAATGAGCAGTTCTTC. This translates into CASSGGSSNEQFF.

The gene calls are TRBV19 and TRBJ1-3, with TRBD1 matching over 10 bases. Trimming cost V 7 bases and J 0 bases; bases outside gene matches: 12. This CDR3 is 18 amino acids long. Per the germline V gene, CDR1 is LNHDA and CDR2 is SQIVND (reference sequence). The CDR3 sequence: CASTPGGTGVYSGNTIYF. CDR3 DNA sequence: TGTGCCAGTACCCCCGGCGGGACAGGGGTTTACTCTGGAAACACCATATATTTT.

This chain joins TRBV6-5 and TRBJ2-2; no clear D. V was clipped by 3 bases and J by 6 bases, with 5 bases between them. The germline CDR1 and CDR2 sequences are MNHEY and SVGAGI. CDR3 length: 12 residues. CDR3 sequence reads: CASSYPAGELFF. The CDR3 DNA follows: TGTGCCAGCAGTTATCCGGCCGGGGAGCTGTTTTTT.

The chain couples TRBV6-6 to TRBJ1-1, with no clear D. CDR1 is MNHNY and CDR2 is SVGAGI in the germline V gene (reference sequence). Trimming stripped 5 bases from V and 10 bases from J, with 20 bases between. CDR3 length: 14 residues. CDR3 sequence: CASSTFGSTGGAFF. The CDR3 DNA is TGTGCCAGCAGTACGTTCGGGAGTACGGGAGGAGCTTTCTTT.

Details on this clone: Additional DNA sequences in this sample encode the identical CDR3. This chain uses TRBV5-4 with TRBJ2-7; weak D call: TRBD1 (6 bases). With 0 bases removed from V and 2 bases from J, the gap between germline ends came to 9 bases. The CDR3 consists of 14 residues. Germline V gene data show CDR1 as SGHNT and CDR2 as YYREEE (reference sequence). The CDR3 spells CASSLAGQPYEQYF. The CDR3 DNA follows: TGTGCCAGCAGCTTGGCTGGACAGCCCTACGAGCAGTACTTC.

This rearrangement joins TRBV29-1 to TRBJ1-1; TRBD1 agrees at 7 bases. Germline CDR1 SQVTM, CDR2 ANQGSEA. J gave up 1 base and V 5 bases, and 1 base lay outside the gene matches. This CDR3 is built from 12 residues. CDR3 sequence (DNA): TGCAGCGTTTCAGGGGGGAACACTGAAGCTTTCTTT. This codes for CSVSGGNTEAFF.

This rearrangement joins TRBV4-1 to TRBJ2-7; 10 nucleotides match TRBD1. The CDR3 has 15 amino acids. Germline CDR1 is MGHRA and CDR2 is YSYEKL. V lost 0 bases and J lost 3; bases outside the gene matches: 2. DNA of the CDR3: TGCGCCAGCAGCCAAGAGCGGACAGGGGGCTACGAGCAGTACTTC. This encodes CASSQERTGGYEQYF.

This clone has a handful of counts. The CDR3 DNA is TGTGCCAGCAGTTACACGGGACAGGGTGGCGAGCAGTACTTC. It translates to CASSYTGQGGEQYF. This rearrangement joins TRBV6-5 to TRBJ2-7; the match to TRBD1 covers 9 bases. V lost 2 bases and J lost 6; bases outside the gene matches: 5. Germline V lookup: CDR1 MNHEY, CDR2 SVGAGI. The CDR3 length is 14 residues.

The chain combines TRBV11-3 with TRBJ2-3; possibly TRBD2 for D (5 bases). The ends were cut back, 5 bases at V and 4 bases at J, with 19 bases in the middle. The CDR3 loop spans 16 amino acids. Germline V gene data show CDR1 as SGHNT and CDR2 as YENEEA. The CDR3 reads CASSPGLPLRSDTQYF. In nucleotides, the CDR3 is TGTGCCAGCAGCCCCGGACTGCCTCTCAGGTCAGATACGCAGTATTTT.

The rearrangement links TRBV5-1 to TRBJ1-1; D possibly corresponds to TRBD1 (5 bases). CDR3 length: 14 residues. Trimming took off 0 bases at V and 4 bases at J, with 10 bases between the two ends. In germline, CDR1 is SGHRS, CDR2 YFSETQ. The CDR3 nucleotides read TGCGCCAGCAGCTTGGCGGGGGAAGTCACTGAAGCTTTCTTT. Translating gives CASSLAGEVTEAFF.

The chain employs TRBV11-2 and TRBJ1-4; TRBD1 matches at 9 bases. CDR1 and CDR2 from the germline V gene are SGHAT and FQNNGV. The CDR3 has 17 amino acids. V lost 6 bases and J lost 5; bases outside the gene matches: 13. The CDR3: CASRTGGTGQGNEKLFF. CDR3 bases: TGTGCCAGCAGAACAGGGGGGACAGGACAGGGGAATGAAAAACTGTTTTTT. The full variable domain, completed using reference TRBV11-2 and TRBJ1-4, is EAGVAQSPRYKIIEKRQSVAFWCNPISGHATLYWYQQILGQGPKLLIQFQNNGVVDDSQLPKDRFSAERLKGVDSTLKIQPAKLEDSAVYLCASRTGGTGQGNEKLFFGSGTQLSVL.

J is TRBJ1-2 and V is TRBV6-5; D remains ambiguous. CDR3 length equals 15 residues. Trimming pared 5 bases from V and 3 bases from J, leaving 16 bases between. Germline V gene sequence: CDR1 MNHEY, CDR2 SVGAGI. The CDR3 protein is CASSPLVGSDYGYTF. CDR3 coding DNA: TGTGCCAGCAGTCCCTTGGTCGGGTCCGACTATGGCTACACCTTC.

This chain uses TRBV11-3 with TRBJ2-1; 9 nucleotides line up with TRBD2. The germline gives CDR1 SGHNT, CDR2 YENEEA. There are 15 residues in the CDR3. Trimming cost V 6 bases and J 5 bases; bases outside gene matches: 8. CDR3: CASRSPGLADNEQFF. CDR3 in DNA: TGTGCCAGCAGAAGTCCGGGACTAGCCGACAATGAGCAGTTCTTC.

The rearrangement links TRBV12-5 to TRBJ1-1; no firm D call. From germline, CDR1 is LGHNT and CDR2 FRNRAP. The CDR3 is made up of 13 amino acids. V gave up 5 bases and J gave up 0 bases, with 7 bases separating them. CDR3 in DNA: TGTGCTAGTGGTGCGTCTCTGAACACTGAAGCTTTCTTT. Amino acid sequence: CASGASLNTEAFF. The variable domain in full, completed from reference TRBV12-5 and TRBJ1-1, reads DARVTQTPRHKVTEMGQEVTMRCQPILGHNTVFWYRQTMMQGLELLAYFRNRAPLDDSGMPKDRFSAEMPDATLATLKIQPSEPRDSAVYFCASGASLNTEAFFGQGTRLTVV.

The chain uses TRBV9 and TRBJ2-1, with 13 bases aligning to TRBD2. This CDR3 region has 17 residues. V dropped 1 base and J dropped 0; count of bases not matched to a gene: 1. In germline, CDR1 is SGDLS, CDR2 YYNGEE. CDR3 bases: TGTGCCAGCAGCGTATGGACTAGCGGGAGCTCCTACAATGAGCAGTTCTTC. Residues: CASSVWTSGSSYNEQFF.

This sequence joins TRBV29-1 and TRBJ1-2; tentative D call: TRBD1 (5 bases). Germline V gives CDR1 SQVTM, CDR2 ANQGSEA. The V end was cut by 3 bases, the J end by 3 bases, with 8 bases between. The CDR3 sequence is 12 residues long. The CDR3 is CSVDRDYYGYTF. The CDR3 nucleotides are TGCAGCGTTGACAGGGATTACTATGGCTACACCTTC.

This clone appeared a few times. The rearrangement uses TRBV5-4 and TRBJ1-2; D is ambiguous. CDR1 is SGHNT, CDR2 YYREEE, per germline (reference sequence). Trimming removed 1 base at V and 8 bases at J, with 6 bases between. The CDR3 runs 11 residues. CDR3 in DNA: TGTGCCAGCAGCTTGAACAGAGGCTACACCTTC. Protein product: CASSLNRGYTF. Using reference TRBV5-4 and TRBJ1-2 for the parts outside the CDR3, the full variable domain is ETGVTQSPTHLIKTRGQQVTLRCSSQSGHNTVSWYQQALGQGPQFIFQYYREEENGRGNFPPRFSGLQFPNYSSELNVNALELDDSALYLCASSLNRGYTFGSGTRLTVV.